These T cell receptor beta chains were read from a single sample in a study of T cell repertoires in cytomegalovirus infection. From the reads, TCRdb called clonotypes with MiXCR, one entry per CDR3 protein. The data show 450,000 to 550,000 distinct CDR3 sequences, about 15% seen once. Material: CD8+ T cells from PBMCs. All receptors come from a human donor in good health (CMV status not recorded). Some clones in this sample may be carry-over from other donors' samples. Both conserved end residues are part of each CDR3. D genes are given only for firm matches. Expanded clones get a size class; other rows say once, few or many, or leave the size out.

j_call clone_size d_call v_call cdr3_aa cdr3_nt
TRBJ1-2 few . TRBV6-4 CASKGGLGYTF TGTGCCAGCAAAGGGGGACTTGGCTACACCTTC
TRBJ1-1 many . TRBV28 CASTSRGRNTEAFF TGTGCCAGCACCTCGCGGGGCCGGAACACTGAAGCTTTCTTT
TRBJ2-5 many TRBD2 TRBV20-1 CSARDSRLAGSAPQETQYF TGCAGTGCTAGAGATTCCCGACTAGCGGGATCGGCCCCTCAAGAGACCCAGTACTTC
TRBJ2-5 few . TRBV3-1 CASSQEIGAPYQETQYF TGTGCCAGCAGCCAAGAGATCGGGGCGCCCTACCAAGAGACCCAGTACTTC
TRBJ1-1 many . TRBV4-1 CASSQEGGQTEAFF TGCGCCAGCAGCCAAGAAGGCGGCCAGACTGAAGCTTTCTTT
TRBJ2-3 . TRBD1 TRBV2 CARSASGTGVPTDTQFF TGTGCCAGAAGTGCCTCCGGGACAGGGGTTCCCACAGATACGCAGTTTTTT
TRBJ2-6 many . TRBV7-3 CASSSSPGGANVLTF TGTGCCAGCAGCTCCTCCCCCGGTGGGGCCAACGTCCTGACTTTC
TRBJ2-7 many TRBD2 TRBV5-4 CASSHETSGRGEQYF TGTGCCAGCAGCCATGAGACTAGCGGGAGGGGAGAGCAGTACTTC
TRBJ1-1 few TRBD1 TRBV2 CASSEDPQGGTEAFF TGTGCCAGCAGTGAAGATCCCCAGGGGGGGACTGAAGCTTTCTTT
TRBJ2-6 . . TRBV28 CASGFMVIDRPTGANVLTF TGTGCCAGCGGATTTATGGTAATTGACAGGCCCACTGGGGCCAACGTCCTGACTTTC
TRBJ1-5 many TRBD1 TRBV11-1 CASSDRGRNQPQHF TGTGCCAGCAGCGACAGGGGGCGAAATCAGCCCCAGCATTTT
TRBJ2-5 . . TRBV20-1 CSVRGRGKGAQETQYF TGCAGTGTTAGGGGCCGCGGGAAAGGGGCCCAAGAGACCCAGTACTTC
TRBJ2-1 . . TRBV29-1 CSSSRVGAVNEQFF TGCAGCTCATCCAGGGTTGGAGCGGTGAATGAGCAGTTCTTC
TRBJ2-3 . TRBD2 TRBV3-1 CASSQESLSRGESDTQYF TGTGCCAGCAGCCAAGAGTCCCTTTCTCGGGGGGAGTCAGATACGCAGTATTTT
TRBJ1-1 . TRBD1 TRBV6-6 CASQEGARGTEAFF TGTGCCAGCCAAGAGGGGGCGCGGGGCACTGAAGCTTTCTTT
TRBJ2-1 many . TRBV28 CASSLPGLSSYNEQFF TGTGCCAGCAGTCTCCCGGGCCTTTCGTCCTACAATGAGCAGTTCTTC
TRBJ1-2 few TRBD1 TRBV24-1 CATSDPQTGGGYTF TGTGCCACCAGTGACCCACAGACAGGGGGGGGCTACACCTTC
TRBJ1-4 many . TRBV7-9 CASSADGRNEKLFF TGTGCCAGCAGCGCAGATGGACGGAATGAAAAACTGTTTTTT
TRBJ2-7 . TRBD2 TRBV5-6 CASGPWASGYEQYF TGTGCCAGCGGCCCCTGGGCTAGCGGCTACGAGCAGTACTTC
TRBJ2-7 many . TRBV6-2/TRBV6-3 CASRPLRTYEQYF TGTGCCAGCAGACCCCTTAGAACATACGAGCAGTACTTC
TRBJ1-3 . . TRBV29-1 CSVVMGAYGNTIYF TGCAGCGTTGTAATGGGGGCTTATGGAAACACCATATATTTT
TRBJ1-2 . . TRBV29-1 CSVESEEGMDGYTF TGCAGCGTTGAATCTGAGGAGGGGATGGATGGCTACACCTTC
TRBJ2-6 . TRBD1 TRBV12-3/TRBV12-4 CASSRVGQDVLWANVLTF TGTGCCAGCAGTCGGGTTGGACAGGACGTGCTCTGGGCCAACGTCCTGACTTTC
TRBJ1-1 many . TRBV11-2 CASSPEDGENTEAFF TGTGCCAGCAGCCCCGAGGACGGGGAGAACACTGAAGCTTTCTTT
TRBJ2-5 . . TRBV5-8 CASSLTGPGEETQYF TGTGCCAGCAGCTTGACAGGCCCGGGGGAAGAGACCCAGTACTTC